The present T cell receptor beta chain was sequenced within a study of T cell responses to AZD1222 COVID-19 vaccine. General observations from the study: An increase in Spike-specific TCR breadth and depth was observed after two AZD1222 doses. Donors were mostly white British, more females; clonal diversity possibly underestimated. Spike was spanned by vaccine-associated CD4 TCRs, with dominance at 160-218 and 743-854.

Sequencing used immunoSEQ multiplex PCR; TCRdb keeps in-frame clones, though not all of them. The sample consists of approximately 90,000 clones, nearly 90% of them appearing once. As to this clone: Antigen specificity is unknown.

The CDR3 loop spans 13 amino acids. In germline, CDR1 is MNHEY, CDR2 SVGAGI. V was shortened by 0 bases and J by 7 bases, with 9 bases between the two germline ends. This TCR derives from an adult in good health. V usage is TRBV6-5 and J usage is TRBJ1-1; D gene unclear. The source was peripheral blood, collected on day 0 of AZD1222 vaccination. CDR3 sequence reads: CASSYSISGEAFF. The CDR3 DNA reads as TGTGCCAGCAGTTACTCGATTAGTGGTGAAGCTTTCTTT.